This passage covers 20 T cell receptor beta chains from one sample sequenced in a study of T cell responses to AZD1222 COVID-19 vaccine. Data came from immunoSEQ multiplex PCR; TCRdb stores just in-frame clones and leaves some out. The table records 77,000 or so clones, around 90% of them present only once. The starting material was peripheral blood, obtained 28 days after the second AZD1222 dose. The source of these receptors is an adult who received the AZD1222 COVID-19 vaccine.

This chain uses TRBV6-1 with TRBJ1-2; a possible D gene is TRBD1 (5 bases). CDR3 length equals 14 residues. Germline V lookup: CDR1 MNHNS, CDR2 SASEGT. The V end lost 1 base, the J end lost 5 bases, and 11 bases lay between the germline ends. CDR3 DNA sequence: TGTGCCAGCAGTGAAGGCGGGCAGGGTTATGGCTACACCTTC. It encodes CASSEGGQGYGYTF.

This chain joins TRBV5-1 and TRBJ1-3, with 8 bases matching TRBD1. J gave up 8 bases and V 3 bases, and 16 bases lay outside the gene matches. The CDR3 covers 17 residues. Looked up from germline, CDR1 is SGHRS and CDR2 is YFSETQ. This CDR3 reads CASSSTGQGGKSDTIYF. The CDR3 DNA reads as TGCGCCAGCAGCTCTACAGGACAGGGCGGGAAAAGTGACACCATATATTTT.

DNA of the CDR3: TGTGCCTGGAGTGTCCCTAAATGGGGCCCCGGGGAGCTGTTTTTT. This codes for CAWSVPKWGPGELFF. The V call is TRBV30, the J call TRBJ1-3; possibly TRBD1 for D (5 bases). The tail of the sequence fits TRBJ2-2 better, so the J call may be wrong. CDR3 length: 15 residues. The germline V gene has CDR1 GTSNPN and CDR2 SVGIG (reference sequence).

V and J are TRBV7-2 and TRBJ2-3, with TRBD2 matching 10 bases. The germline CDR1 and CDR2 sequences are SGHTA and FQGNSA. V lost 5 bases, J lost 2 bases, and 4 bases stayed unmatched. The CDR3 runs to 15 residues. CDR3 residues: CASSEAGGNTDTQYF. CDR3 in DNA: TGTGCCAGCAGCGAAGCGGGGGGGAACACAGATACGCAGTATTTT.

The chain joins TRBV29-1 to TRBJ1-1, with D perhaps matching TRBD1 (5 bases). The CDR3 contains 13 residues. The V and J ends lost 6 bases and 5 bases respectively, with 16 bases between them. Germline CDR1 SQVTM, CDR2 ANQGSEA. The CDR3 DNA reads TGCAGCGTCAAGCGTCAGGGTATGACTGAAGCTTTCTTT. It translates to CSVKRQGMTEAFF.

V gene TRBV9 combines with J gene TRBJ1-1; the match to TRBD1 covers 7 bases. There are 16 residues in the CDR3. CDR1 is SGDLS, CDR2 YYNGEE, per germline. The trim removed 3 bases at V and 0 bases at J, leaving 8 bases unmatched. CDR3 bases: TGTGCCAGCAGCGCGAACAGGGGTGTTCTGAACACTGAAGCTTTCTTT. Protein sequence: CASSANRGVLNTEAFF.

The chain carries TRBV18 and TRBJ1-2, with 9 bases lining up with TRBD1. Germline V gene sequence: CDR1 KGHSH, CDR2 LQKENI. With 5 bases clipped from V and 4 bases from J, the junction kept 5 bases outside the gene matches. This CDR3 is built from 14 residues. DNA of the CDR3: TGTGCCAGCTCAACACAGGGGGCGGTCTATGGCTACACCTTC. Translating gives CASSTQGAVYGYTF. Supplemented by reference TRBV18 and TRBJ1-2, the full variable domain reads NAGVMQNPRHLVRRRGQEARLRCSPMKGHSHVYWYRQLPEEGLKFMVYLQKENIIDESGMPKERFSAEFPKEGPSILRIQQVVRGDSAAYFCASSTQGAVYGYTFGSGTRLTVV.

This clone has just one count. This chain uses TRBV7-3 with TRBJ1-6; 7 bases match TRBD1. Germline CDR1 and CDR2: SGHTA and FQGTGA. The CDR3 runs 14 residues. The ends lost 5 bases at V and 5 bases at J; junction bases unmatched: 3. CDR3 in amino acids: CASSLQGDNSPLHF. The CDR3 DNA reads TGTGCCAGCAGCCTCCAGGGGGATAATTCACCCCTCCACTTT.

The rearrangement uses TRBV10-3 and TRBJ1-2, with D unclear. Between the trimmed V and J ends, which lost 6 bases and 0 bases, there was a span of 20 bases. CDR1 and CDR2 from the germline V gene are ENHRY and SYGVKD. The CDR3 spans 17 residues. CDR3 protein: CAIRHPSGRNSNYGYTF. The CDR3 coding sequence is TGTGCCATCAGACACCCTTCGGGAAGAAATTCTAACTATGGCTACACCTTC.

This clone came up a few times. The chain couples TRBV19 to TRBJ1-3; D perhaps matches TRBD1 (5 bases). The germline V gene encodes CDR1 LNHDA and CDR2 SQIVND (reference sequence). Trimming took off 8 bases at V and 4 bases at J, with 18 bases between the two ends. CDR3 length: 15 residues. The DNA of the CDR3 is TGTGCCAGTGCGCCCTGGGTAGGGGCAGGAAACACCATATATTTT. Its protein product is CASAPWVGAGNTIYF. The complete variable domain, with remaining parts taken from reference TRBV19 and TRBJ1-3, reads DGGITQSPKYLFRKEGQNVTLSCEQNLNHDAMYWYRQDPGQGLRLIYYSQIVNDFQKGDIAEGYSVSREKKESFPLTVTSAQKNPTAFYLCASAPWVGAGNTIYFGEGSWLTVV.

The chain joins TRBV3-1 (or the pseudogene TRBV3-2) to TRBJ2-6; 8 bases line up with TRBD1. Trimming removed 0 bases from V and 0 bases from J; junction bases left unmatched: 7. The CDR3 extends over 19 amino acids. Germline values: CDR1 LGHDT, CDR2 YNNKEL (reference sequence). In DNA form, the CDR3 reads TGTGCCAGCAGCCAAGATGGGCAGGGGGCCAACTCTGGGGCCAACGTCCTGACTTTC. This codes for CASSQDGQGANSGANVLTF.

The rearrangement joins TRBV7-9 to TRBJ1-2; D unclear. V lost 1 base to trimming and J lost 8 bases, with 17 bases between them. Germline assignment: CDR1 SEHNR and CDR2 FQNEAQ (reference sequence). The CDR3 runs 15 residues. The CDR3 DNA sequence: TGTGCCAGCAGCTTAGAGGCCCTCCCAATCGAAGGCTACACCTTC. Its protein is CASSLEALPIEGYTF.

V is TRBV6-2 or TRBV6-3 and J is TRBJ2-2, with 8 bases aligning to TRBD1. The CDR3 loop spans 14 amino acids. The J segment lost 3 bases and the V segment lost 4 bases, leaving 1 base of the junction unmatched. Looked up from germline, CDR1 is MNHEY and CDR2 is SVGEGT. The CDR3 sequence is CASSWTGYTGELFF. The CDR3 nucleotides read TGTGCCAGCAGTTGGACAGGGTACACCGGGGAGCTGTTTTTT.

The rearrangement uses TRBV19 and TRBJ1-5; maybe TRBD1 (5 bases). This CDR3 has 15 residues. Between the trimmed V and J ends, which lost 1 base and 7 bases, there was a span of 14 bases. Germline CDR1 and CDR2: LNHDA and SQIVND (reference sequence). CDR3 protein: CASSIVAGGGQPQHF. The CDR3 DNA reads TGTGCCAGTAGTATAGTGGCCGGGGGTGGACAGCCCCAGCATTTT.

V usage is TRBV19 and J usage is TRBJ2-5; possibly TRBD1 or TRBD2 for D (5 bases each). The V gene's germline CDR1 is LNHDA and CDR2 SQIVND (reference sequence). The CDR3 is made up of 16 amino acids. V gave up 6 bases and J gave up 4 bases, with 21 bases separating them. CDR3 protein: CASRFVDPRGGETQYF. The DNA for the CDR3 is TGTGCCAGTAGGTTCGTAGACCCACGGGGCGGAGAGACCCAGTACTTC.

The rearrangement joins TRBV18 to TRBJ1-5; D ambiguous. The V gene's germline CDR1 is KGHSH and CDR2 LQKENI. V shed 3 bases and J shed 1 base, with 13 bases lying between them. CDR3 size: 16 residues. Written as DNA, the CDR3 is TGTGCCAGCTCACCTCTGCGGACGGAGAGCAATCAGCCCCAGCATTTT. Translated: CASSPLRTESNQPQHF.

V gene TRBV7-9 combines with J gene TRBJ2-7; D is perhaps TRBD1 or TRBD2 (5 bases each). CDR1 is SEHNR and CDR2 is FQNEAQ in the germline V gene (reference sequence). The CDR3 is 15 amino acids. V was pared by 6 bases and J by 7 bases, with 22 bases between. The CDR3 bases are TGTGCCAGCAGGCCCTCCCGGGGCTTCTCGGGTGAGCAGTACTTC. This translates into CASRPSRGFSGEQYF.

V usage is TRBV28 and J usage is TRBJ2-7; D perhaps matches TRBD2 (5 bases). Trimming pared 5 bases from V and 3 bases from J, leaving 17 bases between. The CDR3 contains 15 residues. Germline loops: CDR1 MDHEN, CDR2 SYDVKM. The CDR3 DNA reads TGTGCCAGCAGTCTCCTCAGGACTGGGATCTACGAGCAGTACTTC. Encoded protein: CASSLLRTGIYEQYF.

CDR3 nucleotide sequence: TGTGCCAGTAGTGCTGTACTAACAGGTTCTTCTGAGACCCAGTACTTC. Its protein product is CASSAVLTGSSETQYF. The V gene is TRBV19, the J gene TRBJ2-5; possibly TRBD1 for D (5 bases). This CDR3 comprises 16 residues. V lost 5 bases and J 5 bases, leaving 21 bases between the germline ends. The germline CDR1 and CDR2 sequences are LNHDA and SQIVND (reference sequence).

The chain employs TRBV7-3 and TRBJ2-6, with 7 positions matching TRBD1. The germline V gene encodes CDR1 SGHTA and CDR2 FQGTGA. CDR3 length: 20 residues. The V gene end was trimmed by 5 bases and the J gene end by 0 bases; junction bases not matched to a gene: 16. CDR3 amino acids: CASSPSSPGGPPSGANVLTF. The CDR3, as DNA: TGTGCCAGCAGCCCTTCGAGTCCAGGGGGACCCCCCTCTGGGGCCAACGTCCTGACTTTC.